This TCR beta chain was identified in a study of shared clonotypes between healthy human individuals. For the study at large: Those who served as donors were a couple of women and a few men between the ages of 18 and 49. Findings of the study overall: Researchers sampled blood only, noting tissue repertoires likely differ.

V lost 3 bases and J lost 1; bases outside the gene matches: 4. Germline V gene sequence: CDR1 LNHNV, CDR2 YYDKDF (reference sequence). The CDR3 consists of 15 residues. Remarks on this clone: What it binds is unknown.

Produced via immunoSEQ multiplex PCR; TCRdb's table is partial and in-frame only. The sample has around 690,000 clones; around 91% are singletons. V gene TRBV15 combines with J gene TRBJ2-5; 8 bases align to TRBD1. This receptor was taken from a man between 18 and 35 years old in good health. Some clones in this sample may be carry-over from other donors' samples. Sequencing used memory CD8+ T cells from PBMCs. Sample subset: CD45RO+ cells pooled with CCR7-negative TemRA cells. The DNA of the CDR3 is TGTGCCACCAGCAGTTGGGACAGGTTCCAAGAGACCCAGTACTTC. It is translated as CATSSWDRFQETQYF.